This T cell receptor beta chain derives from a study of regulatory T cells in long-lasting Graves disease. Whole-study context: Graves' patients, newly diagnosed, had taken antithyroid drugs under 3 months.

To make TCR beta libraries, researchers used iRepertoire HTBI primers and Arm-PCR of CDR3 regions. TCRdb recomputed calls from the multiplex PCR reads with MiXCR, one row per CDR3 protein. Of around 460,000 distinct CDR3 sequences detected, approximately 15% appear once; the ten largest clones hold approximately 15%. The V end was cut by 4 bases, the J end by 7 bases, with 22 bases between. The germline CDR1 and CDR2 sequences are SGHTA and FQGTGA. The CDR3 is 17 residues long. Time point given: newly diagnosed GD, antithyroid drugs for less than 3 months. RNA isolated from PBMCs was used to make the TCR library. The data also belong to a second study, concerning T cells in Graves' hyperthyroidism and ophthalmopathy.

The chain links TRBV7-3 to TRBJ2-2; tentatively, D is TRBD2 (5 bases). The sequence came from a woman aged 45-59 years with Graves disease. Sequenced here: peripheral blood mononuclear cells (PBMCs), sampled at new diagnosis, from a patient treated with antithyroid drugs. The CDR3 DNA follows: TGTGCCAGCAGCTCCTCCGGCGAGGGTTGGGTCGGCGGGGAGCTGTTTTTT. It encodes CASSSSGEGWVGGELFF.